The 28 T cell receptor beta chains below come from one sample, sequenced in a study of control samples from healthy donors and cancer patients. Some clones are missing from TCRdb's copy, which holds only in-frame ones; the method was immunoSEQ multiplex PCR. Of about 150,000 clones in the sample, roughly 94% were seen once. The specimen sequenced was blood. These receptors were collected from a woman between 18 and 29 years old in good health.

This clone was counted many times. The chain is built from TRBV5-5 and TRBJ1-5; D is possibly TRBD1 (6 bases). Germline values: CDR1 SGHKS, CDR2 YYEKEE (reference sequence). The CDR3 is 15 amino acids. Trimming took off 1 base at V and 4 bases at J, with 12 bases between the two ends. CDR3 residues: CASSLWPDRNQPQHF. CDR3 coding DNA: TGTGCCAGCAGCTTGTGGCCGGACAGAAATCAGCCCCAGCATTTT.

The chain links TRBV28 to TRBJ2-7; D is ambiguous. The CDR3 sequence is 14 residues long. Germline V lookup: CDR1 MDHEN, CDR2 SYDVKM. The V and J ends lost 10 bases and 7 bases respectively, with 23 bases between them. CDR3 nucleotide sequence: TGTGCCACCGAGAAGCCGCACAACCTGGGGGAGCAGTACTTC. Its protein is CATEKPHNLGEQYF.

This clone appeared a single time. The CDR3 sequence is CAAGSPNEKLFF. The CDR3 bases are TGTGCCGCGGGGTCTCCCAATGAAAAACTGTTTTTT. V usage is TRBV4-2 and J usage is TRBJ1-4; D unclear. From germline, CDR1 is LGHNA and CDR2 YNFKEQ. The V end was cut by 11 bases, the J end by 5 bases, with 12 bases between. CDR3 length: 12 amino acids.

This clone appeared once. CDR3 sequence: CASSLGGTNSYNEQFF. The CDR3 DNA follows: TGTGCCAGCAGCTTAGGGGGGACCAACTCCTACAATGAGCAGTTCTTC. V is TRBV11-3 and J is TRBJ2-1; D assignment may be TRBD1 or TRBD2 (5 bases each). The CDR3 has 16 amino acids. Deletions cut 1 base from V and 0 bases from J, with 10 bases between. Germline V gives CDR1 SGHNT, CDR2 YENEEA. The whole variable domain, remainder taken from reference TRBV11-3 and TRBJ2-1, is EAGVVQSPRYKIIEKKQPVAFWCNPISGHNTLYWYLQNLGQGPELLIRYENEEAVDDSQLPKDRFSAERLKGVDSTLKIQPAELGDSAVYLCASSLGGTNSYNEQFFGPGTRLTVL.

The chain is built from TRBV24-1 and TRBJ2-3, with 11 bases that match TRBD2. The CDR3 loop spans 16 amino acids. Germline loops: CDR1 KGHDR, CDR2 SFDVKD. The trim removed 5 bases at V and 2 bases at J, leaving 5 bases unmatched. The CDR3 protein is CATSGYSGRATDTQYF. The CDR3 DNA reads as TGTGCCACCAGTGGATATAGCGGGAGGGCCACAGATACGCAGTATTTT.

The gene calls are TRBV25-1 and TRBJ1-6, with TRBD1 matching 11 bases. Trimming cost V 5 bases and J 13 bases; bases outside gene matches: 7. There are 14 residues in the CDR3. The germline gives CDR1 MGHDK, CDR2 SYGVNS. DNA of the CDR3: TGTGCCAGCAGTCGTGGACAGGGGGCTTCGCCCCTCCACTTT. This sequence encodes CASSRGQGASPLHF.

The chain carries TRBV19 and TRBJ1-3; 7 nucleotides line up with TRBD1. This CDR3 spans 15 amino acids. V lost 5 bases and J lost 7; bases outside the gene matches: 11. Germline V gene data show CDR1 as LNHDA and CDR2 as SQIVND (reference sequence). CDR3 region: CASSVQGTPGNTIYF. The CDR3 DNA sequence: TGTGCCAGTAGTGTACAGGGGACTCCCGGGAACACCATATATTTT.

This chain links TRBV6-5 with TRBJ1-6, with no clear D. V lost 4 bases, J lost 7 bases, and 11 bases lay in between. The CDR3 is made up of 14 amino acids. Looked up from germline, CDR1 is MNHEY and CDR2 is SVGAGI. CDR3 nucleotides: TGTGCCAGCAGTTCGTCCGCGGGCAATTCACCCCTCCACTTT. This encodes CASSSSAGNSPLHF.

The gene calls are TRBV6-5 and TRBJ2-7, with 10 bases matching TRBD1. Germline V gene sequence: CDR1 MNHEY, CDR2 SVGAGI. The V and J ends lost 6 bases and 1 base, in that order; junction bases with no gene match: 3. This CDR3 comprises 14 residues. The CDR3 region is CASSQGQGSYEQYF. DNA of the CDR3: TGTGCCAGCAGCCAGGGACAGGGGTCCTACGAGCAGTACTTC.

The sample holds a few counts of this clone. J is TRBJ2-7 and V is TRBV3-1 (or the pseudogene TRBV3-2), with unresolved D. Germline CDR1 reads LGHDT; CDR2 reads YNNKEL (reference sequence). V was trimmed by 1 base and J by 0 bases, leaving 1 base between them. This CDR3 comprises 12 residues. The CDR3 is CASSQASYEQYF. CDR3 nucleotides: TGTGCCAGCAGCCAAGCCTCCTACGAGCAGTACTTC.

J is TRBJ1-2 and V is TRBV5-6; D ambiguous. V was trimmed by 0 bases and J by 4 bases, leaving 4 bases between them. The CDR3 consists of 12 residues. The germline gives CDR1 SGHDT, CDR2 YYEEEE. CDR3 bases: TGTGCCAGCAGCTTGGCCGGCTATGGCTACACCTTC. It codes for CASSLAGYGYTF.

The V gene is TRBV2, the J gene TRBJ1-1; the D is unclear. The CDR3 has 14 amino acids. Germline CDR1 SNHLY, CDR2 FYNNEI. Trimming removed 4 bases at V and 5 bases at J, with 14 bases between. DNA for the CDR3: TGTGCCAGCAGTGGTCGGGTGTCGAGAACTGAAGCTTTCTTT. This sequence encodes CASSGRVSRTEAFF.

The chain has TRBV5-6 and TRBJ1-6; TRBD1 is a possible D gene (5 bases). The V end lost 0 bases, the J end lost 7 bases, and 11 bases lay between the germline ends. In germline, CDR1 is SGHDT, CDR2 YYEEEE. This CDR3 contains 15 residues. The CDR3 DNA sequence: TGTGCCAGCAGCTTGGGCCAGGGAAAGAATTCACCCCTCCACTTT. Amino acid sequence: CASSLGQGKNSPLHF.

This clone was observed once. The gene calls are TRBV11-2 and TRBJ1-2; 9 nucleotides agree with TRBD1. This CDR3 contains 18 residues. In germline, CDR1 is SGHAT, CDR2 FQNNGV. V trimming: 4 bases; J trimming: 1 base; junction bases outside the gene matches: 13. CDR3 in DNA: TGTGCCAGCAGCTCAACAACCCTCGTGACAGGGGGTAACTATGGCTACACCTTC. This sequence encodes CASSSTTLVTGGNYGYTF.

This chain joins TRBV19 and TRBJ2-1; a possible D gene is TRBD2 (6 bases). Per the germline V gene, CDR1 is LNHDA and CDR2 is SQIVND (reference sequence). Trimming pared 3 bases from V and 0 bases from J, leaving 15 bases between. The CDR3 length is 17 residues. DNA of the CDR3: TGTGCCAGTAGTATTAGTGTGTCCGGGAGCTCCTACAATGAGCAGTTCTTC. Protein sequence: CASSISVSGSSYNEQFF.

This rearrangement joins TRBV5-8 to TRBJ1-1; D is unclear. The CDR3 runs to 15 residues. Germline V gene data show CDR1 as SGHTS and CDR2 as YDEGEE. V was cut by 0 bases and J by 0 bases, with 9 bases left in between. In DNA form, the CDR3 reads TGTGCCAGCAGCTTGGCCGGGAGCCTGAACACTGAAGCTTTCTTT. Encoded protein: CASSLAGSLNTEAFF.

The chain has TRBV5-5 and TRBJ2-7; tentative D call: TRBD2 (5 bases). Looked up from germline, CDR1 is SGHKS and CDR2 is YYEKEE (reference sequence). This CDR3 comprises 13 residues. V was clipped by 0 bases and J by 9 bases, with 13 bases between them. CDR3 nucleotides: TGTGCCAGCAGCTTGGACCCTCGGGGTGGGCAGTACTTC. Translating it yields CASSLDPRGGQYF. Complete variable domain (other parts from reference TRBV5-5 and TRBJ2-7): DAGVTQSPTHLIKTRGQQVTLRCSPISGHKSVSWYQQVLGQGPQFIFQYYEKEERGRGNFPDRFSARQFPNYSSELNVNALLLGDSALYLCASSLDPRGGQYFGPGTRLTVT.

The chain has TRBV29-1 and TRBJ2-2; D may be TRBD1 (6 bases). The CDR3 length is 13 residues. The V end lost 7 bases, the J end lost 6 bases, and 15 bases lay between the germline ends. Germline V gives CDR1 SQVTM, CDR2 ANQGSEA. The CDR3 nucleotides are TGCAGCGCCGGACAGCGGTGGGCCGGGGAGCTGTTTTTT. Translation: CSAGQRWAGELFF.

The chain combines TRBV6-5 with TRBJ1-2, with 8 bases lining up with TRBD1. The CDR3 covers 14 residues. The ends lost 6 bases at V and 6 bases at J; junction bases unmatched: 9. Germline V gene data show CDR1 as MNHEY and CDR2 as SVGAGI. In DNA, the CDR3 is TGTGCCAGCAGAAACCGACAGGGGTCGGATGGCTACACCTTC. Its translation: CASRNRQGSDGYTF.

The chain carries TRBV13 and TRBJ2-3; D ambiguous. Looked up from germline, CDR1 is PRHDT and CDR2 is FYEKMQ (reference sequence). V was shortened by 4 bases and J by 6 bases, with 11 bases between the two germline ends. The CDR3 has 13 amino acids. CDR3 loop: CASSSGPRDTQYF. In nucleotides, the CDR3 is TGTGCCAGCAGCTCGGGCCCCAGGGATACGCAGTATTTT. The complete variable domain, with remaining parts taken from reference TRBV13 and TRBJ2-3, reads AAGVIQSPRHLIKEKRETATLKCYPIPRHDTVYWYQQGPGQDPQFLISFYEKMQSDKGSIPDRFSAQQFSDYHSELNMSSLELGDSALYFCASSSGPRDTQYFGPGTRLTVL.

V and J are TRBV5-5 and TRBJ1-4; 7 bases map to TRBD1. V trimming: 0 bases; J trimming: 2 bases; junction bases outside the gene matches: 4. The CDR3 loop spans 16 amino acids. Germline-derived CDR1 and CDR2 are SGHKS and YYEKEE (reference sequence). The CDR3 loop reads CASSLVAGGTNEKLFF. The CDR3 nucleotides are TGTGCCAGCAGCTTGGTAGCAGGGGGGACTAATGAAAAACTGTTTTTT.

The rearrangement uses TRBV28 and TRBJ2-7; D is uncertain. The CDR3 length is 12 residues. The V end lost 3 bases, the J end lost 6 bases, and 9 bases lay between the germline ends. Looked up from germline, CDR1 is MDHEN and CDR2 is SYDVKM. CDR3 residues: CASSLMGSEQYF. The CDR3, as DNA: TGTGCCAGCAGTTTGATGGGCTCCGAGCAGTACTTC.

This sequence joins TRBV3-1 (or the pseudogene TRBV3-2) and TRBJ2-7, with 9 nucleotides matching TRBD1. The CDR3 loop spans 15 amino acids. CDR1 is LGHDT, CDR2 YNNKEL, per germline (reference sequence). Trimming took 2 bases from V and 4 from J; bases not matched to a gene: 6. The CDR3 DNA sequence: TGTGCCAGCAGCCAACCTGGGACAGGGAGGTACGAGCAGTACTTC. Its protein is CASSQPGTGRYEQYF.

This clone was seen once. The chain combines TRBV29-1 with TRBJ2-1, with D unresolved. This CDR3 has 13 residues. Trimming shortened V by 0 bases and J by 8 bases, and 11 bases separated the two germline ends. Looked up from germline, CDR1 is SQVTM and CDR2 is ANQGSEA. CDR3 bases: TGCAGCGTTGAAGATTGGTTCGCATATGAGCAGTTCTTC. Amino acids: CSVEDWFAYEQFF.

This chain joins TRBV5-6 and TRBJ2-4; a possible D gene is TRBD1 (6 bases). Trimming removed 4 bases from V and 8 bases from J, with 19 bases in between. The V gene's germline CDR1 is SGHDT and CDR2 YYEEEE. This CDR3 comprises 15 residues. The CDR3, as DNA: TGTGCCAGCAGCCGCCAGGGGCAGGGAAGTGACATTCAGTACTTC. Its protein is CASSRQGQGSDIQYF.

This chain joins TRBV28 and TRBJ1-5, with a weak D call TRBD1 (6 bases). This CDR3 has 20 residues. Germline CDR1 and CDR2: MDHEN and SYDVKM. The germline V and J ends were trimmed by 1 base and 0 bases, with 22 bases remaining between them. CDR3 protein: CASSLSSRTAILYSNQPQHF. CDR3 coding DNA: TGTGCCAGCAGTTTATCCTCACGGACAGCTATTCTATATAGCAATCAGCCCCAGCATTTT.

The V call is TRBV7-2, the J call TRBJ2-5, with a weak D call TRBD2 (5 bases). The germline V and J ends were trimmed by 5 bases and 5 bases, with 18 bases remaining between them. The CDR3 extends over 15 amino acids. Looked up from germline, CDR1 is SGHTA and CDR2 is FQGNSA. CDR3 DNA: TGTGCCAGCAGCCCACGGGGATACCAGGTCGAGACCCAGTACTTC. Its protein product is CASSPRGYQVETQYF.

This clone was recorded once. CDR3 sequence: CASSRGGGTDTQYF. The CDR3 region has the DNA TGTGCCAGCAGCCGAGGGGGGGGCACAGATACGCAGTATTTT. The V and J genes are TRBV3-1 (or the pseudogene TRBV3-2) and TRBJ2-3; D might be TRBD2 (7 bases). Germline V gene data show CDR1 as LGHDT and CDR2 as YNNKEL (reference sequence). The length of the CDR3 is 14 residues. The ends were cut back, 4 bases at V and 1 base at J, with 9 bases in the middle.